The sequence of this T cell receptor beta chain was determined in a study of blood T cell repertoires in COVID-19. Whole-study context: The United States, Italy and Spain supplied acute and convalescent COVID-19 samples. Sources were T cells, B-cell-depleted T cells, or PBMCs; the material itself was cDNA or gDNA.

Methods used by the authors: Nucleated cell number was recorded as an estimate derived from reference gene primer amplification. Some clones are missing from TCRdb's copy, which holds only in-frame ones; the method was immunoSEQ multiplex PCR. Clonal size and the V and J genes are those of that table, whereas D and trimming came from the DNA. Among hundreds of thousands of clones listed, approximately 90% were seen once. Germline CDR1 MNHEY, CDR2 SVGAGI. The CDR3 spans 15 residues. V shed 6 bases and J 7 bases; nucleotides not matched to a gene: 12. The material sequenced was peripheral blood. This clonotype was obtained from a woman younger than 45 with active or convalescent COVID-19. The chain is built from TRBV6-5 and TRBJ2-1, with 7 bases identical to TRBD1. CDR3: CASRTGIYVGNEQFF. In nucleotides, the CDR3 is TGTGCCAGCAGGACAGGGATATACGTGGGGAATGAGCAGTTCTTC.